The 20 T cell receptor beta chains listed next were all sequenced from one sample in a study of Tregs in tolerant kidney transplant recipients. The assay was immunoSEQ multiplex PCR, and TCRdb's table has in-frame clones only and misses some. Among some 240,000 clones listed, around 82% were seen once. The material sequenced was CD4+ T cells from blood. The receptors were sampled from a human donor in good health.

As DNA, the CDR3 is TGTGCCAGCAGTGAAAACGGAGAAACTCAGCCCCAGCATTTT. This sequence encodes CASSENGETQPQHF. V is TRBV6-5 and J is TRBJ1-5, with unresolved D. The CDR3 is 14 amino acids. CDR1 and CDR2 from the germline V gene are MNHEY and SVGAGI. Trimming left V 5 bases short and J 6 bases short, with 14 bases between.

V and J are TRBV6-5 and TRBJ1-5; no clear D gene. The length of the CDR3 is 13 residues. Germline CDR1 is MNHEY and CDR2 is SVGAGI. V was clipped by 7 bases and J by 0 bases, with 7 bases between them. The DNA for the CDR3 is TGTGCCAGCACGACTTTTAGCAATCAGCCCCAGCATTTT. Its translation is CASTTFSNQPQHF.

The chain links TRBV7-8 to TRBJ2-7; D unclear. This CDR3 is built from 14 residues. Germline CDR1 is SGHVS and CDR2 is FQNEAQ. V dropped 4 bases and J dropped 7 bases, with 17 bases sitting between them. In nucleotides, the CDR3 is TGTGCCAGCAGCTCCACAAACCCCTGGTCTGAGCAGTACTTC. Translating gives CASSSTNPWSEQYF.

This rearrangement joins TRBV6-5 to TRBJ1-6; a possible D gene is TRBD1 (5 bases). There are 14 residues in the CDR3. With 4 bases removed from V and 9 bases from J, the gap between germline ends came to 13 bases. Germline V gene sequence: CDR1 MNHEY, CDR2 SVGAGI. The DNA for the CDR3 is TGTGCCAGCAGTTTAGGCAGGGTGGGTTCACCCCTCCACTTT. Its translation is CASSLGRVGSPLHF.

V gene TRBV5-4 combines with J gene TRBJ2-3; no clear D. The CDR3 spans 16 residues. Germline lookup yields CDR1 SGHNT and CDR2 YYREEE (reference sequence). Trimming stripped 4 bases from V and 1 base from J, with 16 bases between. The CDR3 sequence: CASSPSRPSGTDTQYF. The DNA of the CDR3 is TGTGCCAGCAGCCCGTCCCGGCCTTCTGGCACAGATACGCAGTATTTT.

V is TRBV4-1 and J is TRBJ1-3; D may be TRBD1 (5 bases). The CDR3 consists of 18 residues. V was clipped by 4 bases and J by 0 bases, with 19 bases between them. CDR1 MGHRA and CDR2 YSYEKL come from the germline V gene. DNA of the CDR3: TGCGCCAGCAGCCGGGGGACGGCGCTCAGGAGCTCTGGAAACACCATATATTTT. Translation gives CASSRGTALRSSGNTIYF.

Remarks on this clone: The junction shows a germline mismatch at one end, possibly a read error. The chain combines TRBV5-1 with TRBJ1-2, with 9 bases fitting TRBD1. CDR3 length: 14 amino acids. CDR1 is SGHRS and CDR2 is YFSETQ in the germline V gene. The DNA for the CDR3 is TGCGCCAGCAGTTTGGGGACAGGGCCCTATGGCTACACCTTC. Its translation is CASSLGTGPYGYTF.

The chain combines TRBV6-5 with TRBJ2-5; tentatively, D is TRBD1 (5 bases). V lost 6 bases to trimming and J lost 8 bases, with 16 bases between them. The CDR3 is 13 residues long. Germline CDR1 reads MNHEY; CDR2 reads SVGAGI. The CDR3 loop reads CASRPGIPSTQYF. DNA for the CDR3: TGTGCCAGCAGACCAGGGATTCCATCTACCCAGTACTTC.

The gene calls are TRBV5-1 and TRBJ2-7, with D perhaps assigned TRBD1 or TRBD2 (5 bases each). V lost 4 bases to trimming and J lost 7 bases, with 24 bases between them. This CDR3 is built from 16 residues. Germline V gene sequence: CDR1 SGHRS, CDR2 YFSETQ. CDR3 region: CASSPGDGGFAREQYF. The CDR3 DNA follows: TGCGCCAGCAGCCCCGGGGACGGTGGTTTTGCGAGGGAGCAGTACTTC.

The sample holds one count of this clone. CDR3 loop: CASSLGGWKTQYF. The CDR3 region has the DNA TGTGCCAGCAGCTTAGGGGGGTGGAAGACCCAGTACTTC. The V call is TRBV7-3, the J call TRBJ2-5, with a possible D match to TRBD2 (6 bases). The CDR3 is 13 amino acids. Germline values: CDR1 SGHTA, CDR2 FQGTGA. Trimming took 2 bases from V and 6 from J, leaving 10 bases between them.

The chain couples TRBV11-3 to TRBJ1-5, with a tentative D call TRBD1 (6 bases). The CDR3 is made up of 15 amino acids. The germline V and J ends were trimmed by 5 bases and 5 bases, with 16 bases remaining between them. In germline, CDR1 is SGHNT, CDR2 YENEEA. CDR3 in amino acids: CASSRGGGRDQPQHF. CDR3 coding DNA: TGTGCCAGCAGCCGAGGGGGAGGGAGGGATCAGCCCCAGCATTTT.

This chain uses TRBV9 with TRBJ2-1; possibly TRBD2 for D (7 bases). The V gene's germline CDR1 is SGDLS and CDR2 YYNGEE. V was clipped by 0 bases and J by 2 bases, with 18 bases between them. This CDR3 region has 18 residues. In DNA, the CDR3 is TGTGCCAGCAGCGTAGTCAGGGAGGGGGTATACCCCTACAATGAGCAGTTCTTC. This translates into CASSVVREGVYPYNEQFF.

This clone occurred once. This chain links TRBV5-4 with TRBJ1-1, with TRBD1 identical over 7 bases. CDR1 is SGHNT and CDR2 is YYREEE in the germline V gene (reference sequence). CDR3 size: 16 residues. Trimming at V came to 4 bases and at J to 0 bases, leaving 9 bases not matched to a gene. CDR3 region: CASSPWTGGVNTEAFF. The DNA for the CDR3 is TGTGCCAGCAGCCCGTGGACAGGAGGGGTGAACACTGAAGCTTTCTTT. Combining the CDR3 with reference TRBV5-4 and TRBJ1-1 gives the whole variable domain ETGVTQSPTHLIKTRGQQVTLRCSSQSGHNTVSWYQQALGQGPQFIFQYYREEENGRGNFPPRFSGLQFPNYSSELNVNALELDDSALYLCASSPWTGGVNTEAFFGQGTRLTVV.

CDR3: CASSLAPGGNEQFF. The CDR3 DNA is TGCGCCAGCAGCTTGGCCCCAGGGGGGAATGAGCAGTTCTTC. This chain uses TRBV5-1 with TRBJ2-1, with D perhaps TRBD1 (7 bases). V lost 0 bases and J 7 bases, leaving 11 bases between the germline ends. CDR1 is SGHRS and CDR2 is YFSETQ in the germline V gene. The CDR3 sequence is 14 residues long.

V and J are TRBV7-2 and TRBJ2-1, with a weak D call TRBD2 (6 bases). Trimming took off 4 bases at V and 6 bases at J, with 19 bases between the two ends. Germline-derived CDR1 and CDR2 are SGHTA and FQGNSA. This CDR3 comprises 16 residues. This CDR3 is CASSSLYKGRLNEQFF. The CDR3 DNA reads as TGTGCCAGCAGCTCCCTCTATAAGGGGAGGCTCAATGAGCAGTTCTTC.

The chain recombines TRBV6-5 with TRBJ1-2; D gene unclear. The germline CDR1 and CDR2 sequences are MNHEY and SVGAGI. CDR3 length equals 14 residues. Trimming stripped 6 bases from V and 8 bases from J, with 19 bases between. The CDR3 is CASRQAGRPGGYTF. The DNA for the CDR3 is TGTGCCAGCAGACAAGCCGGGCGCCCCGGCGGCTACACCTTC.

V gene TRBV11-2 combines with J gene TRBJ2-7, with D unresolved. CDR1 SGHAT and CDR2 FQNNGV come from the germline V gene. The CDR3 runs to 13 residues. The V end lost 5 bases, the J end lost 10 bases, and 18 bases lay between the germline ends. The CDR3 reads CASSQKASLEQYF. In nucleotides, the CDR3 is TGTGCCAGCAGCCAAAAAGCCTCCCTGGAACAGTACTTC.

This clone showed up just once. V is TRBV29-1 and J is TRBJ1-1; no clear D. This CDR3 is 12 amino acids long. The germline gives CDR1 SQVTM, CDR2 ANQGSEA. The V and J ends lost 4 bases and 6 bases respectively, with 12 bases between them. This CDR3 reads CSVVTVIAEAFF. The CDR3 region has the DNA TGCAGCGTTGTTACGGTAATCGCTGAAGCTTTCTTT.

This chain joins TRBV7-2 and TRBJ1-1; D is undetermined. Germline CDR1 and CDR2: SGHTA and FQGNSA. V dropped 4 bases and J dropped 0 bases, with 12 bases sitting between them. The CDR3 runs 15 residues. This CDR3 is CASSSIRSMNTEAFF. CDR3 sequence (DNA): TGTGCCAGCAGCTCCATCCGGAGTATGAACACTGAAGCTTTCTTT.

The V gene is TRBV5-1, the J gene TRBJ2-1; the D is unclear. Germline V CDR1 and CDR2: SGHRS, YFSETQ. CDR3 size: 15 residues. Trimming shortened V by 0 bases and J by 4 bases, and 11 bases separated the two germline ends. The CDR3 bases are TGCGCCAGCAGCTTGGCGCTAACAGTTTACAATGAGCAGTTCTTC. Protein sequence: CASSLALTVYNEQFF.